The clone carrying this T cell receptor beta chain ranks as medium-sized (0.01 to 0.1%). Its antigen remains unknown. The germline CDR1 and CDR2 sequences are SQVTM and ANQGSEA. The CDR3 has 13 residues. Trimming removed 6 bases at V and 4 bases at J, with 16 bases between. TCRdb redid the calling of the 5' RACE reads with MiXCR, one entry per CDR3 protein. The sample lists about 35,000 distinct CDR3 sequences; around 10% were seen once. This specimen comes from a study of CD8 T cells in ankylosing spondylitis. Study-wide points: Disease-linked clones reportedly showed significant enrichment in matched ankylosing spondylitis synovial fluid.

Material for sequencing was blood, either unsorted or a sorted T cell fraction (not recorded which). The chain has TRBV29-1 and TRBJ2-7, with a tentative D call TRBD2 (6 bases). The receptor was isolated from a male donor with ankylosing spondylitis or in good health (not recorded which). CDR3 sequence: CSVARDRGYEQYF. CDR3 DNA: TGCAGCGTAGCGCGGGACCGCGGGTACGAGCAGTACTTC.